What follows are 21 T cell receptor beta chains derived from one specimen sequenced in a study of T cells in localized non-small cell lung cancer. Sequencing was performed with immunoSEQ multiplex PCR; in TCRdb, only in-frame clones are kept and a portion is missing. The sample has over 2,500 clones, under 30% seen once. This specimen consisted of lung tumor tissue, obtained before any cancer treatment. Receptor source: a male donor aged 60 or over with stage II squamous cell lung carcinoma.

This clone was counted only a few times. The chain combines TRBV6-8 with TRBJ2-7, with D maybe TRBD1 (6 bases). The length of the CDR3 is 15 residues. Germline V gene data show CDR1 as MNHGY and CDR2 as SAAAGT. Trimming left V 0 bases short and J 3 bases short, with 12 bases between. The CDR3 sequence: CASSYSKQGGYEQYF. The CDR3 coding sequence is TGTGCCAGCAGTTACTCGAAACAGGGTGGCTACGAGCAGTACTTC.

The J gene is TRBJ2-7, the V gene TRBV11-3; D is possibly TRBD1 or TRBD2 (5 bases each). The germline V gene encodes CDR1 SGHNT and CDR2 YENEEA. The CDR3 runs to 15 residues. V was cut by 3 bases and J by 0 bases, with 12 bases left in between. In DNA form, the CDR3 reads TGTGCCAGCAGCTTGGCCGGGGCAAGCTCCTACGAGCAGTACTTC. Protein: CASSLAGASSYEQYF.

This clone rates as medium-sized. CDR3: CAWSTGDYGYTF. Written as DNA, the CDR3 is TGTGCCTGGAGTACAGGGGACTATGGCTACACCTTC. V gene TRBV30 combines with J gene TRBJ1-2; TRBD1 matches 7 bases. The CDR3 is 12 residues long. V was clipped by 2 bases and J by 3 bases; unmatched bases: 0. Per the germline V gene, CDR1 is GTSNPN and CDR2 is SVGIG (reference sequence).

This clone was seen more than once but under ten times. The chain combines TRBV25-1 with TRBJ1-4; D uncertain. The germline gives CDR1 MGHDK, CDR2 SYGVNS. The CDR3 totals 14 residues. V was pared by 4 bases and J by 4 bases, with 10 bases between. CDR3 nucleotide sequence: TGTGCCAGCAGTGGAAGCGGGGTTAATGAAAAACTGTTTTTT. This gives the protein CASSGSGVNEKLFF.

The CDR3 DNA is TGCAGCGTCCTTGTCGGGACTAGCGCCTACGAGCAGTACTTC. Residues: CSVLVGTSAYEQYF. The chain recombines TRBV29-1 with TRBJ2-7, with 10 bases aligning to TRBD2. The CDR3 sequence is 14 residues long. The germline V gene has CDR1 SQVTM and CDR2 ANQGSEA. V was clipped by 6 bases and J by 2 bases; unmatched bases: 7.

V is TRBV27 and J is TRBJ2-1; maybe TRBD1 (5 bases). CDR3 size: 18 residues. From germline, CDR1 is MNHEY and CDR2 SMNVEV (reference sequence). V lost 0 bases and J 2 bases, leaving 17 bases between the germline ends. CDR3 coding DNA: TGTGCCAGCAGTTTATCGATGTACGGTTTAGGGGCCTACAATGAGCAGTTCTTC. Translation gives CASSLSMYGLGAYNEQFF.

V is TRBV7-8 and J is TRBJ1-5; 8 bases are shared with TRBD1. The CDR3 covers 14 residues. The germline V gene has CDR1 SGHVS and CDR2 FQNEAQ. The junction had 7 bases not matched to a gene; V was cut back by 5 bases and J by 7 bases. CDR3 coding DNA: TGTGCCAGCAGCGAGGACAGGGCAGGCCAGCCCCAGCATTTT. Its translation: CASSEDRAGQPQHF. The full variable domain, its missing parts supplied by reference TRBV7-8 and TRBJ1-5, is GAGVSQSPRYKVAKRGQDVALRCDPISGHVSLFWYQQALGQGPEFLTYFQNEAQLDKSGLPSDRFFAERPEGSVSTLKIQRTQQEDSAVYLCASSEDRAGQPQHFGDGTRLSIL.

In this sample, this clone is medium-sized (0.01 to 0.1%). This chain uses TRBV29-1 with TRBJ2-7; 7 nucleotides align to TRBD2. Germline V gene sequence: CDR1 SQVTM, CDR2 ANQGSEA. The V and J ends lost 4 bases and 2 bases, in that order; junction bases with no gene match: 8. This CDR3 is built from 14 residues. The CDR3 bases are TGCAGCGTTGCCCGGGACTACCAGACCTACGAGCAGTACTTC. It encodes CSVARDYQTYEQYF.

This clone came up a few times. This sequence joins TRBV6-8 and TRBJ2-6, with a possible D match to TRBD1 (6 bases). Germline V gene sequence: CDR1 MNHGY, CDR2 SAAAGT. V lost 6 bases and J lost 0, with 9 bases in between. The CDR3 totals 15 residues. The CDR3 spells CASRDSASGANVLTF. The CDR3 DNA follows: TGTGCCAGCAGGGACAGTGCCTCTGGGGCCAACGTCCTGACTTTC.

This chain joins TRBV11-3 and TRBJ1-6; D possibly corresponds to TRBD1 (6 bases). Germline loops: CDR1 SGHNT, CDR2 YENEEA. The V gene lost 5 bases and the J gene lost 1 base, with 12 bases spanning the gap. There are 16 residues in the CDR3. The CDR3 nucleotides read TGTGCCAGCAGCCACAGGGCTTTGTCCTATAATTCACCCCTCCACTTT. This gives the protein CASSHRALSYNSPLHF.

This CDR3 reads CASVDLSGPVEAQYF. The CDR3, as DNA: TGTGCCAGCGTAGACTTAAGCGGGCCGGTGGAGGCGCAGTACTTC. This rearrangement joins TRBV19 to TRBJ2-7; the D gene is possibly TRBD2 (6 bases). Germline V CDR1 and CDR2: LNHDA, SQIVND (reference sequence). V gave up 9 bases and J gave up 9 bases, with 27 bases separating them. The CDR3 is made up of 15 amino acids.

V gene TRBV14 combines with J gene TRBJ2-5, with TRBD2 matching over 11 bases. V was pared by 1 base and J by 4 bases, with 5 bases of the junction left unmatched. The CDR3 is 16 amino acids. CDR1 SGHDN and CDR2 FVKESK come from the germline V gene. This chain's CDR3 is CASSQVAGGPRETQYF. The CDR3, as DNA: TGTGCCAGCAGCCAAGTAGCGGGAGGGCCGAGAGAGACCCAGTACTTC.

The chain links TRBV29-1 to TRBJ1-2; D is perhaps TRBD1 (6 bases). The V end was cut by 6 bases, the J end by 5 bases, with 19 bases between. Looked up from germline, CDR1 is SQVTM and CDR2 is ANQGSEA. This CDR3 has 14 amino acids. CDR3 DNA sequence: TGCAGCGTGGGAGAGATCGGAGGGGGTTATGGCTACACCTTC. This translates into CSVGEIGGGYGYTF.

This clone turned up a few times. V and J are TRBV28 and TRBJ1-5; no reliable D call. V shed 3 bases and J shed 0 bases, with 3 bases lying between them. CDR1 MDHEN and CDR2 SYDVKM come from the germline V gene. This CDR3 is built from 13 residues. The DNA of the CDR3 is TGTGCCAGCAGTTTTAGTAGCAATCAGCCCCAGCATTTT. This translates into CASSFSSNQPQHF.

The CDR3: CAWSDRVNSPLHF. The CDR3 DNA follows: TGTGCCTGGAGTGACAGGGTCAATTCACCCCTCCACTTT. This chain connects TRBV30 to TRBJ1-6; D is perhaps TRBD1 (6 bases). Germline V lookup: CDR1 GTSNPN, CDR2 SVGIG (reference sequence). The CDR3 runs 13 residues. V lost 1 base to trimming and J lost 7 bases, with 8 bases between them.

By its share, this clone is medium-sized (0.01 to 0.1%). The chain has TRBV6-8 and TRBJ2-7; D call uncertain. Trimming pared 7 bases from V and 4 bases from J, leaving 14 bases between. This CDR3 comprises 13 residues. The germline V gene encodes CDR1 MNHGY and CDR2 SAAAGT. CDR3 DNA: TGTGCCAGCAAGTCCGGGCCTCGGTACGAGCAGTACTTC. Amino acid sequence: CASKSGPRYEQYF.

The V and J genes are TRBV11-3 and TRBJ2-3; 7 nucleotides agree with TRBD2. The CDR3 is 14 residues long. With 3 bases clipped from V and 0 bases from J, the junction kept 0 bases outside the gene matches. Germline V gene lookup returns CDR1 SGHNT and CDR2 YENEEA. The CDR3 spells CASSFSGSTDTQYF. The CDR3 DNA sequence: TGTGCCAGCAGCTTTAGCGGGAGCACAGATACGCAGTATTTT. The full variable domain, in which reference TRBV11-3 and TRBJ2-3 provide the parts outside the CDR3, is EAGVVQSPRYKIIEKKQPVAFWCNPISGHNTLYWYLQNLGQGPELLIRYENEEAVDDSQLPKDRFSAERLKGVDSTLKIQPAELGDSAVYLCASSFSGSTDTQYFGPGTRLTVL.

This clone turned up a few times. The V gene is TRBV10-3, the J gene TRBJ2-7; TRBD1 aligns across 8 bases. V lost 4 bases to trimming and J lost 3 bases; unmatched junction nucleotides: 5. This CDR3 has 14 amino acids. The germline V gene has CDR1 ENHRY and CDR2 SYGVKD. CDR3 DNA sequence: TGTGCCATCAGTGGGCGGACAGGGTACTACGAGCAGTACTTC. Its protein product is CAISGRTGYYEQYF.

The chain links TRBV5-1 to TRBJ2-2, with D perhaps TRBD1 (6 bases). The CDR3 totals 17 residues. The germline CDR1 and CDR2 sequences are SGHRS and YFSETQ. V was clipped by 1 base and J by 0 bases, with 13 bases between them. The CDR3 region is CASSLNSGTTNTGELFF. The CDR3 region has the DNA TGCGCCAGCAGCTTGAACTCCGGGACAACGAACACCGGGGAGCTGTTTTTT.

This clone has more than one count but fewer than ten. The chain couples TRBV18 to TRBJ2-7; D unresolved. The CDR3 consists of 12 residues. Germline-derived CDR1 and CDR2 are KGHSH and LQKENI. The V and J ends lost 3 bases and 4 bases respectively, with 7 bases between them. CDR3 residues: CASSPGTYEQYF. The CDR3 DNA is TGTGCCAGCTCACCGGGTACTTACGAGCAGTACTTC. Supplemented by reference TRBV18 and TRBJ2-7, the full variable domain reads NAGVMQNPRHLVRRRGQEARLRCSPMKGHSHVYWYRQLPEEGLKFMVYLQKENIIDESGMPKERFSAEFPKEGPSILRIQQVVRGDSAAYFCASSPGTYEQYFGPGTRLTVT.

The chain uses TRBV5-1 and TRBJ2-3; 10 bases map to TRBD2. Losses at the gene ends were 7 bases for V and 2 bases for J; bases not matched to a gene: 4. The CDR3 loop spans 14 amino acids. From germline, CDR1 is SGHRS and CDR2 YFSETQ. This CDR3 reads CASQLAGNTDTQYF. The CDR3 DNA sequence: TGCGCCAGCCAACTAGCGGGGAACACAGATACGCAGTATTTT.